The rows below give T cell receptor beta chains drawn from one sample of a study of blood T cell repertoires in COVID-19. The protocol was immunoSEQ multiplex PCR, while the TCRdb copy is restricted to in-frame clones and leaves out a portion. The sample includes about 47,000 clones, 91% of them seen just once. Input material: peripheral blood. All receptors come from a man between 65 and 79 years old with active COVID-19. CDR3s include the opening cysteine and the closing phenylalanine or tryptophan. D genes are given only for firm matches. Expanded clones are given a class, and other clones once, few, many or no size at all.

d_gene,j_gene,v_gene,abundance,CDR3nt,CDR3aa
NA,TRBJ1-1,TRBV6-6,NA,TGTGCCAGCAGTCGAGTCAGGGGACCCATGAACACTGAAGCTTTCTTT,CASSRVRGPMNTEAFF
NA,TRBJ2-2,TRBV2,NA,TGTGCCAGCAGTGATAGGACAGCAAGCCCCGGGGAGCTGTTTTTT,CASSDRTASPGELFF
TRBD2,TRBJ2-3,TRBV29-1,once,TGCAGCGTTGGCAGCGGGGGGGTGGTCGCAGATACGCAGTATTTT,CSVGSGGVVADTQYF
TRBD2,TRBJ2-1,TRBV7-6,NA,TGTGCCAGCAGCTCTAGCGGGCAGGCGGTCAATGAGCAGTTCTTC,CASSSSGQAVNEQFF
NA,TRBJ2-5,TRBV7-2,NA,TGTGCCAGCAGCTTAAAGTCGCGGGGCCTAGGGGCCCAGTACTTC,CASSLKSRGLGAQYF
NA,TRBJ1-5,TRBV6-5,once,TGTGCCAGCAGTTACGGTAGGGGCCAGCCCCAGCATTTT,CASSYGRGQPQHF
NA,TRBJ1-5,TRBV27,NA,TGTGCCAGCAGTTTATCACCGCCCGGGAATAATCAGCCCCAGCATTTT,CASSLSPPGNNQPQHF
TRBD1,TRBJ2-7,TRBV28,few,TGTGCCAGCAGTATCCCGGGACAGGGGAAAAACGAGCAGTACTTC,CASSIPGQGKNEQYF
NA,TRBJ2-6,TRBV4-1,NA,TGCGCCAGCAGCCAGACTTCTGGGGCCAACGTCCTGACTTTC,CASSQTSGANVLTF
NA,TRBJ1-5,TRBV24-1,NA,TGTGCCACCAGTGCGTCAGGGGCATTCAGCGGTCAGCCCCAGCATTTT,CATSASGAFSGQPQHF
NA,TRBJ1-5,TRBV5-1,NA,TGCGCCAGCAGCTTAACAGGGTATAGCAATCAGCCCCAGCATTTT,CASSLTGYSNQPQHF
NA,TRBJ1-1,TRBV5-1,NA,TGCGCCAGCAGCTTGGCCCTACAGGGTGGCCCTGAAGCTTTCTTT,CASSLALQGGPEAFF
NA,TRBJ1-1,TRBV5-5,once,TGTGCCAGCACCAGAAGTATTGCGAACACTGAAGCTTTCTTT,CASTRSIANTEAFF
NA,TRBJ2-5,TRBV2,NA,TGTGCCAGCAGTGAGAATGGGCGGGTAAAGACCCAGTACTTC,CASSENGRVKTQYF